A single sample gave rise to the 3 T cell receptor beta chains below, sequenced in a study of CXCR3-negative and CXCR3-positive naive CD8 T cells. TRB cDNA libraries were made by UMI-labeled 5' RACE. Following a re-call of the 5' RACE reads, TCRdb has one entry per CDR3 protein and lacks DNA. The sample holds 35,000 to 45,000 distinct CDR3 sequences. Sequencing used naive CXCR3- CD8+ T cells from blood. Subset meaning: CD45RO-CCR7+CD27+CD95- naive CD8+ T cells lacking CXCR3 (TNR3-). The receptor set was obtained from a human donor in good health. Some clones in this sample may be carry-over from other donors' samples.

This clonotype shows up as medium-sized by frequency. The chain is built from TRBV20-1 and TRBJ1-1; TCRdb's D call of TRBD1 is untestable without DNA. Germline CDR1 and CDR2: DFQATT and SNEGSKA (reference sequence). The CDR3 covers 23 residues. CDR3 region: CSAIKPSVGRDRGEFRWDTEAFF.

V and J are TRBV28 and TRBJ2-7; without DNA, the TCRdb call of TRBD1 cannot be checked. This CDR3 has 13 amino acids. Germline loops: CDR1 MDHEN, CDR2 SYDVKM. Here the CDR3 reads CASRQTGNYEQYF.

This sequence joins TRBV29-1 and TRBJ2-1; TCRdb designates TRBD2, a call that cannot be tested without DNA. Germline V CDR1 and CDR2: SQVTM, ANQGSEA. The CDR3 extends over 16 amino acids. CDR3 in amino acids: CSVEDPISGGYNEQFF.